One and the same sample provided the 20 T cell receptor beta chains below, sequenced in a study of T cells in Graves' hyperthyroidism and ophthalmopathy. Using RNA transcripts as the source, TCR beta CDR3 regions were amplified. When the TCR CDR3 underwent first-round RT-PCR, the HTBI primer set was used. Via MiXCR, TCRdb re-called the multiplex PCR reads, giving one row per CDR3 protein. The sample has 130,000 to 150,000 distinct CDR3 sequences, approximately 20% seen once; the top ten hold more than 60%. Sequenced sample: blood. These receptors came from a woman aged 45-59 years with Graves' hyperthyroidism that later progressed to Graves' ophthalmopathy.

There are a few counts of this clonotype. This rearrangement joins TRBV20-1 to TRBJ2-3, with D possibly being TRBD2 (5 bases). V gave up 5 bases and J gave up 5 bases, with 14 bases separating them. CDR1 is DFQATT and CDR2 is SNEGSKA in the germline V gene (reference sequence). The CDR3 covers 13 residues. CDR3: CSAASRSGDTQYF. The CDR3 coding sequence is TGCAGTGCTGCCTCACGGAGCGGAGATACGCAGTATTTT.

This clonotype came up a few times. V is TRBV18 and J is TRBJ2-7, with a tentative D call TRBD1 (6 bases). Germline CDR1 reads KGHSH; CDR2 reads LQKENI. V lost 5 bases, J lost 6 bases, and 11 bases lay in between. The CDR3 spans 12 residues. The CDR3 bases are TGTGCCAGCTCAACAGGGACGGTCGAGCAGTACTTC. Translation gives CASSTGTVEQYF.

This clonotype showed up many times. The gene calls are TRBV2 and TRBJ2-7; a weak D match, TRBD1 (7 bases). Trimming cost V 5 bases and J 6 bases, with 17 bases left between them. Germline CDR1 reads SNHLY; CDR2 reads FYNNEI. The CDR3 length is 14 residues. CDR3 bases: TGTGCCAGCAGTCAGGAGGGGGCTCTAGGCGAGCAGTACTTC. Residues: CASSQEGALGEQYF. Filled out from reference TRBV2 and TRBJ2-7, the complete variable domain reads EPEVTQTPSHQVTQMGQEVILRCVPISNHLYFYWYRQILGQKVEFLVSFYNNEISEKSEIFDDQFSVERPDGSNFTLKIRSTKLEDSAMYFCASSQEGALGEQYFGPGTRLTVT.

This clonotype has at least ten counts. This rearrangement joins TRBV11-3 to TRBJ1-5; 7 bases agree with TRBD1. J was trimmed by 7 bases and V by 7 bases; bases with no gene match: 7. Per the germline V gene, CDR1 is SGHNT and CDR2 is YENEEA. The CDR3 runs 13 residues. The DNA of the CDR3 is TGTGCCAGCACCGACAGGGTCAGGCAGCCCCAGCATTTT. Its protein is CASTDRVRQPQHF.

Ten or more counts support this clonotype. The V and J genes are TRBV20-1 and TRBJ2-5; D is perhaps TRBD2 (6 bases). Deletions cut 3 bases from V and 5 bases from J, with 25 bases between. The CDR3 consists of 17 residues. Germline V gene data show CDR1 as DFQATT and CDR2 as SNEGSKA (reference sequence). The CDR3 sequence is CSARPARTSWGRETQYF. The CDR3 region has the DNA TGCAGTGCTAGGCCTGCAAGAACTAGCTGGGGTAGGGAGACCCAGTACTTC.

The chain combines TRBV5-1 with TRBJ2-5; the D gene is possibly TRBD2 (6 bases). This CDR3 is 15 amino acids long. Trimming stripped 4 bases from V and 5 bases from J, with 18 bases between. Germline V gene lookup returns CDR1 SGHRS and CDR2 YFSETQ. The CDR3 loop reads CASSGGTSGIETQYF. The CDR3 DNA sequence: TGCGCCAGCAGCGGCGGGACCTCGGGGATCGAGACCCAGTACTTC.

The chain employs TRBV28 and TRBJ2-1, with TRBD2 matching 7 bases. Trimming cost V 3 bases and J 5 bases; bases outside gene matches: 4. Germline CDR1 reads MDHEN; CDR2 reads SYDVKM. The CDR3 spans 14 residues. Here the CDR3 reads CASSFTAGDNEQFF. The CDR3 region has the DNA TGTGCCAGCAGTTTTACGGCGGGAGACAATGAGCAGTTCTTC.

In regard to this clonotype: This clone may be a read error of a much larger clone one base away. Given the absence of the conserved phenylalanine or tryptophan at the CDR3 end, a read error is likely. The chain is built from TRBV6-9 and TRBJ2-7; tentatively, D is TRBD2 (6 bases). CDR3 size: 13 residues. From germline, CDR1 is MNHGY and CDR2 SVAAGI. V was cut by 4 bases and J by 4 bases, with 11 bases left in between. CDR3 protein: CASSWRDLYEQYL. Here the CDR3 DNA reads TGTGCCAGCAGTTGGCGGGACCTTTACGAGCAGTACCTC.

Only one count was recorded for this clonotype. The chain recombines TRBV5-1 with TRBJ1-1; no definite D call. Germline assignment: CDR1 SGHRS and CDR2 YFSETQ. This CDR3 has 13 residues. Trimming took 0 bases from V and 5 from J, leaving 8 bases between them. The CDR3 loop is CASSLDSRTEAFF. CDR3 bases: TGCGCCAGCAGCTTGGATAGTCGTACTGAAGCTTTCTTT.

This clonotype was counted ten times or more. This chain uses TRBV7-8 with TRBJ2-2, with TRBD2 matching over 13 bases. The CDR3 spans 19 residues. Germline values: CDR1 SGHVS, CDR2 FQNEAQ. The V and J ends lost 1 base and 0 bases, in that order; junction bases with no gene match: 5. The CDR3 DNA reads as TGTGCCAGCAGCTTAGTGGGACTAGCGGGACGGGCGAACACCGGGGAGCTGTTTTTT. Its translation is CASSLVGLAGRANTGELFF. The full variable domain, rest sourced from reference TRBV7-8 and TRBJ2-2, is GAGVSQSPRYKVAKRGQDVALRCDPISGHVSLFWYQQALGQGPEFLTYFQNEAQLDKSGLPSDRFFAERPEGSVSTLKIQRTQQEDSAVYLCASSLVGLAGRANTGELFFGEGSRLTVL.

The table lists this clonotype with a few counts. The J gene is TRBJ2-7, the V gene TRBV14, with D maybe TRBD1 (5 bases). The CDR3 length is 14 residues. Germline CDR1 and CDR2: SGHDN and FVKESK. Trimming shortened V by 1 base and J by 6 bases, and 13 bases separated the two germline ends. Here the CDR3 DNA reads TGTGCCAGCAGCCAAGTGGCAGGGAATGGCGAGCAGTACTTC. Its protein product is CASSQVAGNGEQYF. The full variable domain, completed using reference TRBV14 and TRBJ2-7, is EAGVTQFPSHSVIEKGQTVTLRCDPISGHDNLYWYRRVMGKEIKFLLHFVKESKQDESGMPNNRFLAERTGGTYSTLKVQPAELEDSGVYFCASSQVAGNGEQYFGPGTRLTVT.

This clonotype was counted ten times or more. This chain links TRBV18 with TRBJ2-1, with D tentatively TRBD1 (6 bases). In germline, CDR1 is KGHSH, CDR2 LQKENI. The CDR3 is made up of 15 amino acids. Trimming pared 5 bases from V and 0 bases from J, leaving 11 bases between. CDR3 region: CASSSRTASYNEQFF. The CDR3 nucleotides are TGTGCCAGCTCATCCCGGACAGCCTCCTACAATGAGCAGTTCTTC. The full variable domain, rest sourced from reference TRBV18 and TRBJ2-1, is NAGVMQNPRHLVRRRGQEARLRCSPMKGHSHVYWYRQLPEEGLKFMVYLQKENIIDESGMPKERFSAEFPKEGPSILRIQQVVRGDSAAYFCASSSRTASYNEQFFGPGTRLTVL.

This clonotype was seen a handful of times. The chain couples TRBV10-2 to TRBJ2-2; 11 bases agree with TRBD2. The CDR3 covers 16 residues. Germline V gene data show CDR1 as WSHSY and CDR2 as SAAADI. Unmatched junction bases numbered 5, after V lost 6 bases and J lost 2 bases. The CDR3 DNA reads as TGCGCCAGCAGCGCGACTAGCGGGACCAACACCGGGGAGCTGTTTTTT. Translated, it gives CASSATSGTNTGELFF.

This clonotype has ten or more counts. The CDR3 nucleotides are TGCAGTGCTAGGGGAGGCAGCGGTCAGGAAAAACTGTTTTTT. Its protein product is CSARGGSGQEKLFF. The chain recombines TRBV20-1 with TRBJ1-4, with D unclear. Per germline, CDR1 DFQATT and CDR2 SNEGSKA (reference sequence). This CDR3 contains 14 residues. The V end was cut by 3 bases, the J end by 8 bases, with 16 bases between.

This clonotype was detected a few times. CDR3 sequence (DNA): TGTGCCAGCAGCCAAGGGCCGGCTAGCACAGATACGCAGTATTTT. The encoded protein is CASSQGPASTDTQYF. The chain carries TRBV3-1 and TRBJ2-3; D is uncertain. This CDR3 contains 15 residues. The V and J ends lost 1 base and 0 bases respectively, with 8 bases between them. Per the germline V gene, CDR1 is LGHDT and CDR2 is YNNKEL (reference sequence).

A word on this clonotype: This CDR3 is missing its conserved last phenylalanine or tryptophan, likely due to a read error. This chain uses TRBV18 with TRBJ1-2; 9 positions agree with TRBD1. The V and J ends lost 3 bases and 5 bases, in that order; junction bases with no gene match: 10. The germline CDR1 and CDR2 sequences are KGHSH and LQKENI. The CDR3 has 16 amino acids. CDR3 in amino acids: CASSPESATGGYGYTL. In DNA, the CDR3 is TGTGCCAGCTCACCGGAGTCAGCGACAGGGGGGTATGGCTACACCCTC.

This clonotype came up many times. The chain carries TRBV18 and TRBJ1-5; TRBD1 matches 12 bases. The CDR3 runs 18 residues. The V segment lost 4 bases and the J segment 6 bases; nucleotides outside the gene matches: 13. CDR1 and CDR2 (germline): KGHSH, LQKENI. CDR3 coding DNA: TGTGCCAGCTCACGGGAACGAGCGGGACAGGGGGCCGCTCAGCCCCAGCATTTT. Amino acid sequence: CASSRERAGQGAAQPQHF.

This clonotype has a handful of counts. The chain carries TRBV5-1 and TRBJ2-5; 13 bases are shared with TRBD2. V shed 0 bases, J shed 4 bases, and the junction held 3 bases outside the gene matches. In germline, CDR1 is SGHRS, CDR2 YFSETQ. CDR3 length: 16 amino acids. This CDR3 reads CASSLGLAGGGETQYF. The CDR3 coding sequence is TGCGCCAGCAGCTTGGGACTAGCGGGAGGAGGAGAGACCCAGTACTTC.

This clonotype has a count of ten or more. The V gene is TRBV10-1, the J gene TRBJ2-1; the match to TRBD1 covers 10 bases. Germline V gives CDR1 WNHNN, CDR2 SYGVQD (reference sequence). Trimming at V came to 5 bases and at J to 6 bases, leaving 7 bases not matched to a gene. CDR3 length: 15 amino acids. DNA of the CDR3: TGCGCCAGCAGTAAGACAGGGGGCCTTATCAATGAGCAGTTCTTC. It encodes CASSKTGGLINEQFF.

This clonotype has just a few counts. This chain connects TRBV12-3 or TRBV12-4 to TRBJ2-1; the match to TRBD2 covers 10 bases. V gave up 5 bases and J gave up 0 bases; unmatched junction bases: 4. The CDR3 runs 16 residues. CDR3 sequence reads: CASSLRTSGSYNEQFF. CDR3 sequence (DNA): TGTGCCAGCAGTCTCAGGACTAGCGGCTCCTACAATGAGCAGTTCTTC.